This T cell receptor beta chain derives from a study of T cell repertoires in cytomegalovirus infection. Study-level results: Predominance within the ex vivo response was attributable to HLA-C-restricted CMV-specific TCR beta clonotypes.

About this clonotype itself: The target antigen is unknown.

Germline trimming cut 6 bases from V and 5 bases from J; bases unmatched to any gene: 9. CDR1 is MNHEY and CDR2 is SMNVEV in the germline V gene (reference sequence). The CDR3 runs 17 residues. TCRdb passed the reads through MiXCR, listing each CDR3 protein once. The table includes about 460,000 distinct CDR3 sequences, approximately 11% detected once. The sequence was collected from a human donor in good health (CMV status not recorded). Some clones in this sample may be carry-over from other donors' samples. Sequenced input: PBMCs. The V gene is TRBV27, the J gene TRBJ2-1; 14 bases map to TRBD2. The CDR3 DNA reads as TGTGCCAGCAGCCGAAGGGGACTAGCGGGAGTCGACAATGAGCAGTTCTTC. It is translated as CASSRRGLAGVDNEQFF.